The entry below gives a single T cell receptor (beta chain) sequence along with its context. This clone has a handful of counts. Which antigen it targets is not known. Base qualities are not recorded, but no much larger clone differs from it by a single base. The data belong to a study of blood T cell repertoires in COVID-19 (dated by TCRdb to the early 2020s). A note on the overall study: Samples from collaborators originated in the United States, Italy and Spain and spanned both the acute and convalescent phases of COVID-19. The prospective study material was composed of cDNA or gDNA derived from T cells, B-cell-depleted T cells, or PBMCs. Subjects who had been exposed to COVID-19, were actively infected with it, or had recovered from it provided the deeply sampled blood TCRbeta repertoires that made up the dataset. The repertoires were released in a freely available public database intended as a resource for research on the immune response to SARS-CoV-2. Samples came from the ongoing ImmuneRACE study (first 160 participants) plus 1,254 subjects from 6 global collaborators. The sample metadata nearly always contained a de-identified subject ID, COVID-19 status, age in years and sex. Where available, HLA class I and class II types were obtained from metadata supplied by the sample provider rather than from assay-based typing.

TCRbeta CDR3 regions were amplified from genomic DNA by means of the immunoSEQ Assay, a bias-controlled multiplex PCR. Processing in the source paper ran as follows. Nucleated cell counts per sample were estimated from amplification of reference gene primers within the assay. To quantify the absolute abundance of each unique TCRbeta CDR3 rearrangement, sequence reads were collapsed and filtered. For each sample, productive Simpson clonality was calculated as the square root of Simpson's diversity index over productive rearrangements. TCRdb holds this immuneACCESS table with in-frame rearrangements only. Some clones are missing; in checked studies, unresolved V genes explain under half, and the rest has no known cause. V and J calls and clone size are copied from that table; D and trimming were computed from the DNA. The sample has 130,000 or so clones on record, more than 75% of them singletons. The ten most abundant clones make up 11% of the sample.

One collaborating source in Seattle enrolled patients while the patients were actively infected and followed the patients over time throughout the course of disease. Each collaborating institution followed its own protocols to collect whole blood in K2EDTA tubes. For TCRbeta analysis, collaborator samples were shipped as frozen whole blood, as isolated PBMCs, or as DNA extracted from either sample type. Study-wide conclusions, independent of this receptor: The quantity of clinical and demographic metadata differed by source and by participant and was supplied without curation.

Clipping removes 4 bases from V and 2 bases from J, with 5 as the unmatched junction base count. The germline V gene gives CDR1 as SNHLY and CDR2 as FYNNEI. There are 15 amino acids in the CDR3, from cysteine to phenylalanine inclusive. The retained sequence is limited to the CDR3, 45 bases, with the frame set at the first base. Sequencing used peripheral blood. The sequence links TRBV2 to TRBJ2-5; 9 nucleotides in the junction match TRBD1. The TCR comes from a woman aged 65 to 85 with COVID-19, enrolled during active disease. In nucleotide form, the sequence is TGTGCCAGCAGTGGGGGGGGACAGGGTCAAGAGACCCAGTACTTC. Translation gives CASSGGGQGQETQYF.